The entry below gives a single T cell receptor beta chain sequence along with its context. The clone's antigen remains unknown. No base qualities exist here, and no much larger clone lies one base off it. This record comes from a study of blood T cell repertoires in COVID-19 (dated by TCRdb to 2018 to 2020). With regard to the full study: Samples from collaborators originated in the United States, Italy and Spain and spanned both the acute and convalescent phases of COVID-19. The samples were drawn from the first 160 participants of the ongoing ImmuneRACE study and from 950 to 1,500 subjects provided by 6 global collaborators. The dataset comprised deeply sampled blood TCRbeta repertoires from subjects exposed to, actively infected with, or recovered from COVID-19. The material from the prospective study consisted of cDNA or gDNA derived from T cells, B-cell-depleted T cells, or PBMCs. Sample metadata almost always included a de-identified subject ID, COVID-19 status, age in years and sex. The repertoires were released in a freely available public database intended as a resource for research on the immune response to SARS-CoV-2. HLA class I and class II types, where available, came from metadata supplied by the sample provider rather than from assay-based typing.

The collaborating institutions used their own protocols to collect whole blood in K2EDTA tubes. Collaborator samples were shipped for TCRbeta analysis as frozen whole blood, isolated PBMCs, or DNA extracted from either sample type. The junction shows trimming of 3 bases on V and 3 bases on J, and the gene matches do not reach 13 bases of it. The CDR3 starts with the cysteine, ends with the phenylalanine, and has 19 residues. Of all the DNA, just the CDR3 is kept, 57 bases in frame from base 1. CDR1 is given as MDHEN and CDR2 as SYDVKM, both from the germline V gene. Paper-wide results and their limitations: How much clinical and demographic metadata was included differed by source and by participant, and the metadata was provided uncurated.

TCRbeta CDR3 regions were amplified from genomic DNA by means of the immunoSEQ Assay, a bias-controlled multiplex PCR. As for the original processing: The number of nucleated cells in each sample was estimated by amplification of reference gene primers within the assay. Sequence reads were collapsed and filtered to measure the absolute abundance of every unique TCRbeta CDR3 rearrangement. For each sample, productive Simpson clonality was calculated as the square root of Simpson's diversity index across productive rearrangements. TCRdb mirrors the immuneACCESS table, restricted to in-frame sequences. Some clones are absent from its copies; in checked studies, under half trace to an unresolved V gene, and the reason for the others is unknown. The DNA was the basis for D and trimming; V, J and clone size are from that table. The sample table shows about 67,000 clones, and 87% are seen once. The ten largest clones capture just over 8% of the sample.

Recombination linked TRBV28 to TRBJ2-3; 12 middle bases align to TRBD2. Sequencing was done on a sample of peripheral blood. This receptor was taken from a man aged 50-60 years with active COVID-19. The nucleotide sequence is given as TGTGCCAGCAGTTTTAGAACCCTAGCGGGGGGGAAACCAACAGATACGCAGTATTTT. Translated, it gives CASSFRTLAGGKPTDTQYF. Outside the CDR3, residues come from the reference TRBV28 and TRBJ2-3 proteins, so the full variable domain is: DVKVTQSSRYLVKRTGEKVFLECVQDMDHENMFWYRQDPGLGLRLIYFSYDVKMKEKGDIPEGYSVSREKKERFSLILESASTNQTSMYLCASSFRTLAGGKPTDTQYFGPGTRLTVL.